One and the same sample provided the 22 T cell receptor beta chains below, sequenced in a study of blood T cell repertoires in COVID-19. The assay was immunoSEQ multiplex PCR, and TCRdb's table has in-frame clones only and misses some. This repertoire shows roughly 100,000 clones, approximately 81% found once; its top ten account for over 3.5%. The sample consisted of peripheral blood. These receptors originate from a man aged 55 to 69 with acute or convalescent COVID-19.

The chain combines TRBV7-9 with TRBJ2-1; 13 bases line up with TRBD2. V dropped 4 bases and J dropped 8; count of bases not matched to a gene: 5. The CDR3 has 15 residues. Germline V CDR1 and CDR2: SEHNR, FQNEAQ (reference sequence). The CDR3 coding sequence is TGTGCCAGCAGCTCCCGGACTAGCGGGAGATATGAGCAGTTCTTC. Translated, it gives CASSSRTSGRYEQFF.

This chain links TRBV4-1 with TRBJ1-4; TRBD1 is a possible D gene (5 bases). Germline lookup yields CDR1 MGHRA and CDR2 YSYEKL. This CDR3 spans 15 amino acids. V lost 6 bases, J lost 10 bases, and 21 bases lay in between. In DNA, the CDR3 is TGCGCCAGCAGTGAACAGGAATCCGGACCTAGAAAACTGTTTTTT. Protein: CASSEQESGPRKLFF.

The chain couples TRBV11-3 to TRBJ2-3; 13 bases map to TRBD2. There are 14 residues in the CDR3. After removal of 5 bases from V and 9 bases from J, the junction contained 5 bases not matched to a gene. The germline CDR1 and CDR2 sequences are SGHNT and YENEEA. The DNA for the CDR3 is TGTGCCAGCAGCAACGGACTAGCGGGAGACACGCAGTATTTT. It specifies CASSNGLAGDTQYF. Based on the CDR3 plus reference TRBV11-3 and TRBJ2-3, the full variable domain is EAGVVQSPRYKIIEKKQPVAFWCNPISGHNTLYWYLQNLGQGPELLIRYENEEAVDDSQLPKDRFSAERLKGVDSTLKIQPAELGDSAVYLCASSNGLAGDTQYFGPGTRLTVL.

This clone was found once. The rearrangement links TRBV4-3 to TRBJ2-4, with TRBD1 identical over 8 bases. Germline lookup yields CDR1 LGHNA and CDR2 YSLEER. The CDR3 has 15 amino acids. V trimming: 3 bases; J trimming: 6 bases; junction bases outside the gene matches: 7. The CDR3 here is CASSHQQGGRNIQYF. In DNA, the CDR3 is TGCGCCAGCAGCCATCAACAGGGGGGAAGAAACATTCAGTACTTC.

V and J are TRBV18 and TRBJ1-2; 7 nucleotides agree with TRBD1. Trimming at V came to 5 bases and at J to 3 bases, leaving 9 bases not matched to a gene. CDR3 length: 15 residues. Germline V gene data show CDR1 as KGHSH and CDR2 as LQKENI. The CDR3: CASSRDPDRYYGYTF. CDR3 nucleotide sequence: TGTGCCAGCTCAAGAGATCCGGACAGGTACTATGGCTACACCTTC.

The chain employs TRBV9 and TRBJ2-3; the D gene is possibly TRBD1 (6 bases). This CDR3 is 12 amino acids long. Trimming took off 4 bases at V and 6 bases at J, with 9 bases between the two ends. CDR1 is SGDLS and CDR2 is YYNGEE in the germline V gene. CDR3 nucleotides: TGTGCCAGCAGCTCCCAGGGGGATACGCAGTATTTT. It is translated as CASSSQGDTQYF.

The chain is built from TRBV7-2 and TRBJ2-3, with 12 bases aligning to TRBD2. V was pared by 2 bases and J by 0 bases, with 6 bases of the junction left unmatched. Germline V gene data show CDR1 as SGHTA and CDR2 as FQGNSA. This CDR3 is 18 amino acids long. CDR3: CASSLRLAGGTSTDTQYF. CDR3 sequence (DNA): TGTGCCAGCAGCTTACGGCTAGCGGGAGGGACTAGCACAGATACGCAGTATTTT. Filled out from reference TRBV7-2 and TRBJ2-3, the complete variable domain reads GAGVSQSPSNKVTEKGKDVELRCDPISGHTALYWYRQSLGQGLEFLIYFQGNSAPDKSGLPSDRFSAERTGGSVSTLTIQRTQQEDSAVYLCASSLRLAGGTSTDTQYFGPGTRLTVL.

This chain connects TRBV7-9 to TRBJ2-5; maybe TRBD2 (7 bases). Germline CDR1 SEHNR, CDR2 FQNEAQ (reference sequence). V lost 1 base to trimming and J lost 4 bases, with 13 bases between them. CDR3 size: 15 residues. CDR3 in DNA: TGTGCCAGCAGCTTAGGGGGGGGCGCGGGAGAGACCCAGTACTTC. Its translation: CASSLGGGAGETQYF. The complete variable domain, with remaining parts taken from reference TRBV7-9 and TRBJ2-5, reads DTGVSQNPRHKITKRGQNVTFRCDPISEHNRLYWYRQTLGQGPEFLTYFQNEAQLEKSRLLSDRFSAERPKGSFSTLEIQRTEQGDSAMYLCASSLGGGAGETQYFGPGTRLLVL.

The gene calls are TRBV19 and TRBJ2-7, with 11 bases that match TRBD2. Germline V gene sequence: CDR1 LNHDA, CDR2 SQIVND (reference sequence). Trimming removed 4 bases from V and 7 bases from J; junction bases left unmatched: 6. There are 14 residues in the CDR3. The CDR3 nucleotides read TGTGCCAGTAGTACAGCGACTAGCGGGGCAGAGCAGTACGTC. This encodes CASSTATSGAEQYV.

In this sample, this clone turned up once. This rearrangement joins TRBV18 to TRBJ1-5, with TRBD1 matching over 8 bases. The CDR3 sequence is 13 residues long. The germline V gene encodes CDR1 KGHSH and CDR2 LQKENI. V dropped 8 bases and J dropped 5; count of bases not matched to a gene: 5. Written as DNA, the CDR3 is TGTGCCAGCCGACAGGGGCAAGATCAGCCCCAGCATTTT. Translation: CASRQGQDQPQHF.

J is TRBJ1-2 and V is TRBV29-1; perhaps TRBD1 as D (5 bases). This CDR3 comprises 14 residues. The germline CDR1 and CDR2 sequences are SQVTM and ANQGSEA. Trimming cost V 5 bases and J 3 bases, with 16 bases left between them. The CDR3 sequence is CSVRTRVNDYGYTF. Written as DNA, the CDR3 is TGCAGCGTTAGGACCAGGGTTAATGACTATGGCTACACCTTC.

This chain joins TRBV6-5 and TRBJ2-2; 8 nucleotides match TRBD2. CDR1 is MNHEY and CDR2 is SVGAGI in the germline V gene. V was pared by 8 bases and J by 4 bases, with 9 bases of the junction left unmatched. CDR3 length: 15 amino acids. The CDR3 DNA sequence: TGTGCCAGCGGGGCGGAAGCGGGGGTCACCGGGGAGCTGTTTTTT. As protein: CASGAEAGVTGELFF.

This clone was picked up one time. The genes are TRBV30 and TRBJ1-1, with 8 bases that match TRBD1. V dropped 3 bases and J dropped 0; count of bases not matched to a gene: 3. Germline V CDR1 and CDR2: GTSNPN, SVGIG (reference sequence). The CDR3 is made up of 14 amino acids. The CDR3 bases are TGTGCCTGGAGGAGGACAGGGCTGAACACTGAAGCTTTCTTT. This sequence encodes CAWRRTGLNTEAFF. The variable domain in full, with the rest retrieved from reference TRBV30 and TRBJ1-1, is SQTIHQWPATLVQPVGSPLSLECTVEGTSNPNLYWYRQAAGRGLQLLFYSVGIGQISSEVPQNLSASRPQDRQFILSSKKLLLSDSGFYLCAWRRTGLNTEAFFGQGTRLTVV.

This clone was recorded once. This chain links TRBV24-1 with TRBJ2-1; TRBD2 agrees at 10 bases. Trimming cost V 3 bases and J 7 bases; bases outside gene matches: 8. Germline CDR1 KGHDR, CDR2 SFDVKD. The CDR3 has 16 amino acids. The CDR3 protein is CATSDVASGRRNEQFF. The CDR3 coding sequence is TGTGCCACCAGTGATGTAGCTAGCGGGAGAAGGAATGAGCAGTTCTTC.

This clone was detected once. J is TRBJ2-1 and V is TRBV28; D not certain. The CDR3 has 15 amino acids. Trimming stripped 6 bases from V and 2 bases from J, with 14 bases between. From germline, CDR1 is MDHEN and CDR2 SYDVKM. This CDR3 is CASSDPGGAYNEQFF. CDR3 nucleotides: TGTGCCAGCAGCGATCCGGGTGGCGCCTACAATGAGCAGTTCTTC.

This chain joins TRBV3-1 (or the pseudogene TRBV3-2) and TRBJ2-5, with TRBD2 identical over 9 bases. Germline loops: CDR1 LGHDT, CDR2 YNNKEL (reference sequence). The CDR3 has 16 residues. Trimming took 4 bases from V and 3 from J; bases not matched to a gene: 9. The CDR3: CASSPRLAGGKETQYF. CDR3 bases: TGTGCCAGCAGCCCTAGACTGGCGGGGGGGAAAGAGACCCAGTACTTC.

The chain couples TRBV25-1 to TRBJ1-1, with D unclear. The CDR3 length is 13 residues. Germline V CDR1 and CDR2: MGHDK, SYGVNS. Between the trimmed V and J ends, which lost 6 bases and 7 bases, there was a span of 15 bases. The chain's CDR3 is CASRMGGRNEAFF. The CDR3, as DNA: TGTGCCAGCAGGATGGGAGGCAGAAATGAAGCTTTCTTT.

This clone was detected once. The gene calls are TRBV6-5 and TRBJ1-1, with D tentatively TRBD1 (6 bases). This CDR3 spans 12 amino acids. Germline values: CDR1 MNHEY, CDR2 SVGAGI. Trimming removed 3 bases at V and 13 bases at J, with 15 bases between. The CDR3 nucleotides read TGTGCCAGCAGTTATATCGGGCGGGGGCTTTTCTTT. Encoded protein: CASSYIGRGLFF.

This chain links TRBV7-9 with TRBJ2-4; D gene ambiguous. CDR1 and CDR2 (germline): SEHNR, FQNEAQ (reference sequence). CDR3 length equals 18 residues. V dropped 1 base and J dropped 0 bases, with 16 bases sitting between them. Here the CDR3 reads CASSLGPEPSLAKNIQYF. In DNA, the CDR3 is TGTGCCAGCAGCTTAGGGCCAGAACCCTCGCTAGCCAAAAACATTCAGTACTTC.

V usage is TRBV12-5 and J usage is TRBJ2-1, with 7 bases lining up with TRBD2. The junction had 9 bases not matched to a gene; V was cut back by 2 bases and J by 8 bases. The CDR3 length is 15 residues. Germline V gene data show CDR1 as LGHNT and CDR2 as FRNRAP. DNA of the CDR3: TGTGCTAGTGGTTTGCTCCTGACTAGCAAGGATGAGCAGTTCTTC. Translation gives CASGLLLTSKDEQFF.

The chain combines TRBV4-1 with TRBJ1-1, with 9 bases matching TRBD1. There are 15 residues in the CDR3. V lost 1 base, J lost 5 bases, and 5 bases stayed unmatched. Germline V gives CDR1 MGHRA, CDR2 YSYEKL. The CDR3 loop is CASSQAHRGRTEAFF. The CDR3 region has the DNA TGCGCCAGCAGCCAAGCGCACAGGGGGCGAACTGAAGCTTTCTTT.

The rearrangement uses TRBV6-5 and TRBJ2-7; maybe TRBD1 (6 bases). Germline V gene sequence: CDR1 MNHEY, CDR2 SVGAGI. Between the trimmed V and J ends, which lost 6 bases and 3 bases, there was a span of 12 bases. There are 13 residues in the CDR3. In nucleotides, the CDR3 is TGTGCCAGCAGCTCCGGGACACTCTACGAGCAGTACTTC. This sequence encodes CASSSGTLYEQYF.